The 8 T cell receptor beta chains below were found in one sample sequenced in a study of vaccination and CD4 T cells after COVID-19 (dated by TCRdb to between 2021 and 2022). These receptors' antigens are unknown. The method was PCR. The reads were generated on an Illumina iSeq 100. DNA from cultured CD4+ T cells was subjected to TCR sequencing with the Oncomine TCR Beta short-read assay at the Johns Hopkins FTIC core. In TCRdb, the public reads were trimmed at Q25 with fastp and aligned with MiXCR, with productive beta chains retained. CDR3 protein duplicates are merged, each entry listing the most common genes and DNA. The sample contains some 10,000 distinct CDR3 sequences, approximately 20% of them found a single time. 9% to 15% of the sample goes to the ten largest clones. The sample's treatment or condition, from its label and the paper: roughly nine-day PBMC culture with coronavirus spike peptide pools or control peptides (ViraFEST assay).

Sample: CD4+ T cells from blood, cultured in vitro, taken after SARS-CoV-2 vaccination. The origin of the receptors is a human donor who had recovered from COVID-19.

This chain connects TRBV30 to TRBJ1-1; the D gene is possibly TRBD1 (6 bases). V lost 2 bases and J 7 bases, leaving 23 bases between the germline ends. Germline-derived CDR1 and CDR2 are GTSNPN and SVGIG (reference sequence). This CDR3 is built from 16 residues. For the CDR3, the DNA is TGTGCCTGGAGTTATACCCTCTGGGGGGGCTCTGATGAAGCTTTCTTT. Encoded protein: CAWSYTLWGGSDEAFF.

This clonotype occurred a few times. The chain has TRBV19 and TRBJ2-1, with TRBD2 identical over 8 bases. This CDR3 is built from 20 residues. Trimming at V came to 7 bases and at J to 0 bases, leaving 20 bases not matched to a gene. CDR1 and CDR2 from the germline V gene are LNHDA and SQIVND (reference sequence). DNA for the CDR3: TGTGCCAGTAAGGGGGGGCAAGGTCTAGCGGGCGCGAGCTCCTACAATGAGCAGTTCTTC. It codes for CASKGGQGLAGASSYNEQFF.

The gene calls are TRBV20-1 and TRBJ1-3; D is undetermined. The germline gives CDR1 DFQATT, CDR2 SNEGSKA (reference sequence). The CDR3 totals 13 residues. Trimming left V 4 bases short and J 0 bases short, with 7 bases between. The CDR3 spells CSATLGSGNTIYF. CDR3 in DNA: TGCAGTGCTACGTTAGGCTCTGGAAACACCATATATTTT.

This sequence joins TRBV28 and TRBJ1-2; a possible D gene is TRBD1 (6 bases). The CDR3 runs to 15 residues. Per the germline V gene, CDR1 is MDHEN and CDR2 is SYDVKM. V lost 6 bases to trimming and J lost 8 bases, with 22 bases between them. The CDR3 protein is CASSQGVKQGRGYTF. The CDR3 DNA reads TGTGCCAGCAGCCAAGGGGTGAAACAGGGTCGGGGCTACACCTTC.

V usage is TRBV18 and J usage is TRBJ2-1; 7 bases are a match to TRBD2. This CDR3 is 17 amino acids long. Germline CDR1 reads KGHSH; CDR2 reads LQKENI. V dropped 1 base and J dropped 5; count of bases not matched to a gene: 11. The CDR3 loop reads CASSPRRGGIRDNEQFF. CDR3 bases: TGTGCCAGCTCACCACGGAGGGGAGGGATAAGGGACAATGAGCAGTTCTTC. Together with reference TRBV18 and TRBJ2-1, the CDR3 gives the full variable domain: NAGVMQNPRHLVRRRGQEARLRCSPMKGHSHVYWYRQLPEEGLKFMVYLQKENIIDESGMPKERFSAEFPKEGPSILRIQQVVRGDSAAYFCASSPRRGGIRDNEQFFGPGTRLTVL.

This clonotype is labeled as medium-sized (0.01 to 0.1%). This chain connects TRBV6-5 to TRBJ1-5; D call uncertain. The CDR3 is 13 amino acids. Germline V lookup: CDR1 MNHEY, CDR2 SVGAGI. Trimming took off 4 bases at V and 2 bases at J, with 6 bases between the two ends. The CDR3 DNA is TGTGCCAGCAGTTGGGAGGGCAATCAGCCCCAGCATTTT. Translating gives CASSWEGNQPQHF.

V and J are TRBV6-1 and TRBJ2-1; 10 positions agree with TRBD2. Germline V gene sequence: CDR1 MNHNS, CDR2 SASEGT. CDR3 size: 15 residues. After removal of 5 bases from V and 7 bases from J, the junction contained 8 bases not matched to a gene. CDR3 sequence reads: CASSPGTSVTNEQFF. In DNA form, the CDR3 reads TGTGCCAGCAGTCCGGGGACTAGCGTTACAAATGAGCAGTTCTTC.

The J gene is TRBJ2-1, the V gene TRBV24-1; a possible D gene is TRBD2 (5 bases). CDR1 and CDR2 from the germline V gene are KGHDR and SFDVKD. V gave up 4 bases and J gave up 4 bases, with 16 bases separating them. The CDR3 is 16 residues long. As DNA, the CDR3 is TGTGCCACCAGTGACCCCCGAGCGGAGAAATACAATGAGCAGTTCTTC. Encoded protein: CATSDPRAEKYNEQFF.